The present T cell receptor beta chain was sequenced within a study of cytomegalovirus exposure and HLA in healthy donors (dated by TCRdb to the late 2010s). General notes on the study: An earlier analysis of approximately 590 of the donors reported 250 to 300 Gb of sequence data and 100 million to 130 million unique TCR beta sequences from around 200 million T cells. Roughly 300 gigabases of sequencing data and tens of millions of unique TCR sequences made up an early release that covered several hundred HLA-typed donors. Of the approximately 400 genotyped donors, 65% to 90% fell in the genetic ancestry cluster associated with self-reported Caucasian donors. The study aimed to test whether signatures of past pathogen exposure could be identified by cataloging public T cell receptors. The study used immunosequencing to profile the T cell repertoires of approximately 630 subjects and linked those repertoires to cytomegalovirus serostatus. In addition to the first cohort of several hundred subjects, a separate validation cohort of over 90 different subjects was used. To predict cytomegalovirus infection status, the study brought together high-throughput TCR immunosequencing, statistical association of individual TCRs with disease status, and machine learning. In a later analysis, previously published TCR beta repertoires from fewer than 750 donors were re-analyzed and high-resolution HLA genotyping was added so that TCR occurrence patterns could be studied. In the later analysis, no new phenotypic data were used to find candidate immune exposures; instead, reliance was placed on TCR beta sequences and their occurrence across donors. In an earlier analysis of 550 to 700 of the donors, high-throughput TCR beta sequencing was used to judge whether each TCR beta V gene segment behaved as functional or pseudogenic. Donor age, sex, ethnicity and CMV serostatus were collected together with the repertoire data. Genome-wide SNP genotypes for about three fifths of the roughly 670 donors were used in a later genetic analysis, which treated that subset as a discovery cohort. All discovery cohort repertoires had been generated on a single sequencing platform. Class I and class II HLA loci were covered by the typing at four-digit resolution. Typing coverage varied by locus: about 629-630 donors for A, B, C, DRB1 and DQB1; more than 500 for DQA1; over 600 for DPA1; 450 to 480 for DPB1. Because of strong linkage in the cohort, roughly five DR-DQ haplotypes were treated as single units for association and clustering. Among roughly 400 genotyped donors of the cohort, an average of approximately 240,000 unique TCR beta nucleotide sequences was sequenced per donor, of which roughly 17% were non-productive. General findings and caveats noted by the study authors: In vitro tests confirmed that a few of the cytomegalovirus-associated TCR beta chains recognize cytomegalovirus antigens. Most CMV-associated TCR beta chains appeared to be HLA-restricted in a later analysis, and the HLA associations seemed to be driven largely by CMV exposure. V-gene and J-gene trimming of TCR beta chains was associated with a missense DCLRE1C variant in a later genetic analysis, and the association was replicated in an independent cohort. A cluster of highly shared sequence variants was judged likely to be a technical artifact of the sequencing pipeline. Correlated functional status among segregating V segments might reflect linkage disequilibrium, but an unknown experimental factor could not be ruled out. When HLA alleles, especially DR and DQ, strongly co-occurred, TCR associations were difficult to assign to individual alleles. Seventeen rarely observed V segments, including chromosome 9 orphons, were excluded from the earlier analysis of almost 600 of the donors because counts were too low. Some IMGT-functional V segments, including TRBV6-2 and TRBV6-3, could not be told apart with the 87-base-pair reads, so those segments were excluded. The cohort was sequenced for TCR beta chains only, and without alpha or paired-chain data the features that could be detected were limited. A total of fewer than 200 TCR beta chains were listed by the study as associated with cytomegalovirus. HLA typing was unavailable for some donors at each locus, so association tests used only the typed subset. The presence/absence analyses assumed that sequencing depth was roughly uniform across donors, and that assumption may not be true. At a false discovery rate of 0.05, a later analysis linked around 15,000 TCR beta sequences to specific HLA alleles. In a later analysis, HLA-associated TCR beta chains were found to be more clonally expanded and to have lower generation probabilities than equally common non-associated chains. CMV serostatus was the only immune exposure information available for the cohort. According to the authors, the approach could potentially be generalized to other disease states and immunological phenotypes. Most TCR sequences were seen in very few donors, while some public TCRs were found in many individuals. The classifier was reported to diagnose cytomegalovirus status with high specificity and sensitivity in both the original and validation cohorts. Compared with the roughly 700-donor mean, donors in an Asian-associated ancestry cluster had fewer N-insertions in productive TCRs, according to a later genetic analysis. A further reported finding was that TCR beta sequences accurately predicted the HLA-A and HLA-B alleles for most subjects in the first cohort. Broadly in line with IMGT annotations, most TCR beta V segments showed up in productive rearrangements about 87% or about 30% of the time in an earlier analysis of 450 to 750 of the donors. In a later analysis, TCR association rates were found to vary across HLA loci, with the most associated TCRs seen for DRB1 alleles and the fewest for HLA-C alleles. Several of the top co-occurrence clusters appeared to be linked to parvovirus B19, influenza, CMV and Epstein-Barr virus, according to a later analysis.

Library preparation employed the immunoSEQ multiplex PCR assay. The multiplex PCR relied on a mix of 60 forward primers for TCR Vbeta segments and 13 reverse primers for TCR Jbeta segments. The CDR3 region of rearranged TCR beta genes was amplified from genomic DNA with a multiplex PCR assay. On the Illumina HiSeq System, the amplified TCR beta libraries were sequenced as 87-base-pair reads. As for how the authors treated the data: In a later analysis, approximately 74 million unique TCR beta chains were counted across the roughly 670 repertoires, and roughly 9.9 million of these chains were shared by at least two donors. To remove PCR and sequencing errors, raw reads were error-corrected and collapsed into unique sequences using a nearest-neighbor algorithm that merged closely related sequences. V, D and J gene segments were assigned by aligning CDR3 sequences to IMGT reference sequences. For a sequence to be retained, a match of at least six nucleotides to both a V gene segment and a J gene segment was required. Rearrangements were called productive when the CDR3 lacked stop codons and stayed in frame with V and J; all others were non-productive. CDR3 was defined by IMGT convention, running from the second conserved V-encoded cysteine to the conserved J-encoded phenylalanine. The earlier analysis of about 610 of the donors excluded sequences that lacked an unambiguous match to a single V gene segment. In an earlier analysis of approximately 500 of the donors, a V segment was called functional when productive rearrangements were above 56.7%, and segregating when the standard deviation between donors exceeded 5%. A statistical classification framework was developed to diagnose cytomegalovirus status using the catalog of TCR beta chain sequences. A later analysis assigned V and J genes by comparing TCR nucleotide sequences with IMGT/GENE-DB human TR gene sequences. A later analysis assigned CDR3 sequences and most-parsimonious VDJ recombination scenarios with the TCRdist pipeline. In a later analysis, every TCR beta chain was defined by the combination of its CDR3 amino acid sequence and its V-gene family, and reads without a unique V-gene family were dropped. A later analysis removed 592 highly shared, low-generation-probability nucleotide sequences to deal with suspected cross-contamination and a sequencing artifact. A later analysis calculated a clonal expansion index for each public chain from normalized within-repertoire ranks of inferred template counts. A later analysis computed generation probabilities with a VDJ recombination model fitted to out-of-frame rearrangements, and checked the results against IGoR. Hypergeometric tests were used in a later analysis to score TCR-TCR, TCR-HLA and TCR-CMV co-occurrence, with a repertoire-size bias correction applied to the TCR pairs. A later analysis estimated false discovery rates by permuting HLA or CMV assignments 20 times. In a later analysis, co-occurring TCRs were grouped using DBSCAN, with TCRdist sequence similarity added in when clustering inside HLA-allele-positive subsets. For co-occurrence clustering, repertoires with fewer than 30,000 or more than 120,000 public chains were excluded, along with roughly 5 repertoires with anomalous nucleotide sharing. In its TCRdb copy, this immuneACCESS table keeps in-frame sequences only and misses some clones. Where compared with another copy, unresolved V genes explain less than half of these, and the others have no known cause. V and J calls and clone size are copied from that table; D and trimming were computed from the DNA. This sample comprises approximately 100,000 clones, around 68% of them detected only once. In total, the top ten clones hold 1.2% of the sample.

The cohort comprised some 700 healthy bone marrow donors. Cohort members were all nominally healthy when sampled, although unrecorded immune exposures were likely present. The donor was CMV seronegative and belonged to the group of 380 or so seronegative cohort members. A peripheral blood sample was collected from each donor, and TCR beta sequencing was performed on peripheral blood mononuclear cells. The Qiagen DNeasy Blood Extraction Kit was used to extract genomic DNA from the blood cell samples. On this clone: Its target antigen remains unknown. The sample holds no much larger clone one base away, and base qualities are not on file.

Based on the germline V gene, the CDR1 and CDR2 sequences are MDHEN and SYDVKM. V is cut back by 6 bases and J by 7 bases, with 4 bases in the junction unmatched. The CDR3 spans 12 residues, from the cysteine through the phenylalanine. Only the CDR3 region is kept as DNA, spanning 36 bases read in frame from base 1. The sequenced material came from PBMCs. The TCR was taken from a female donor in good health and CMV-seronegative. The sequence joins TRBV28 to TRBJ2-3, with 7 central nucleotides matching TRBD2. CDR3 protein: CASSKAGYTQYF. DNA sequence: TGTGCCAGCAGCAAAGCGGGATATACGCAGTATTTT.